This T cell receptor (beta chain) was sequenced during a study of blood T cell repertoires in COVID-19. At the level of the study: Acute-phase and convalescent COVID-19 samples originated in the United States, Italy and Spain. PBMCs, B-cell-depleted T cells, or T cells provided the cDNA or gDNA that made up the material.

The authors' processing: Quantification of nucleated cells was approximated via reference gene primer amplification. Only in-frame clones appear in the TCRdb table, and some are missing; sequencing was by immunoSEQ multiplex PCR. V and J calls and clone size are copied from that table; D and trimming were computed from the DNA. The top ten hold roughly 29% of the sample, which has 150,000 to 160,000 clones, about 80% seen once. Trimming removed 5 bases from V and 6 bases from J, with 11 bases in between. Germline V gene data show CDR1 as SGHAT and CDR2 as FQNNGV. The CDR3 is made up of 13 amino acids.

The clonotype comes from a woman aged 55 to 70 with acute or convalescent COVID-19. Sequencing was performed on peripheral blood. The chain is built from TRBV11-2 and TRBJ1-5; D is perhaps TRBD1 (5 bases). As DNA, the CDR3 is TGTGCCAGCAGCCAGACAGTTAGTCAGCCCCAGCATTTT. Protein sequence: CASSQTVSQPQHF. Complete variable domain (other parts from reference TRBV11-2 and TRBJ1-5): EAGVAQSPRYKIIEKRQSVAFWCNPISGHATLYWYQQILGQGPKLLIQFQNNGVVDDSQLPKDRFSAERLKGVDSTLKIQPAKLEDSAVYLCASSQTVSQPQHFGDGTRLSIL.